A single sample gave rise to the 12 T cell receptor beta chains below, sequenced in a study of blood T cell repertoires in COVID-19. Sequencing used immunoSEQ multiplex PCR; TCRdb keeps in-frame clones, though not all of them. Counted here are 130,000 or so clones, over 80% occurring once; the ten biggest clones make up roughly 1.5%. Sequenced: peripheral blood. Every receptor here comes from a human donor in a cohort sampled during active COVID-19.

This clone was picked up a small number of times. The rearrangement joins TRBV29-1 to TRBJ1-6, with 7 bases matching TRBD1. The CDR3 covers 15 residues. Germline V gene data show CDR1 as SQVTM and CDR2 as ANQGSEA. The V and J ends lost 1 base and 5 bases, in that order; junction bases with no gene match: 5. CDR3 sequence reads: CSVEVGQTHNSPLHF. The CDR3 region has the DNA TGCAGCGTTGAAGTGGGACAGACTCATAATTCACCCCTCCACTTT.

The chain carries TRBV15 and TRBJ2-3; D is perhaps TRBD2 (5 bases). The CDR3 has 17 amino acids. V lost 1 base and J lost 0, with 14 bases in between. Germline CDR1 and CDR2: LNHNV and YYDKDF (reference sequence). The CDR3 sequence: CATSRGGGGASTDTQYF. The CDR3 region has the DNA TGTGCCACCAGCAGAGGTGGAGGCGGAGCTAGCACAGATACGCAGTATTTT.

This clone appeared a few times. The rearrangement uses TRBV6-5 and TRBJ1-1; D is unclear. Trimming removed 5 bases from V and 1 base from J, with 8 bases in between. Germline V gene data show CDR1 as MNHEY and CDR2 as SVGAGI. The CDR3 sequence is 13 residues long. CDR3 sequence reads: CASSRYRNTEAFF. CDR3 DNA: TGTGCCAGCAGTCGCTACAGGAACACTGAAGCTTTCTTT.

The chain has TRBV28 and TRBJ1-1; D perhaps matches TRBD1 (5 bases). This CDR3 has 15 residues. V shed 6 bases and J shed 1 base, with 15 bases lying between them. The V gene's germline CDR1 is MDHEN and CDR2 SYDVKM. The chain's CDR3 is CASRAGWPKNTEAFF. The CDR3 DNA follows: TGTGCCAGCAGGGCAGGGTGGCCTAAGAACACTGAAGCTTTCTTT.

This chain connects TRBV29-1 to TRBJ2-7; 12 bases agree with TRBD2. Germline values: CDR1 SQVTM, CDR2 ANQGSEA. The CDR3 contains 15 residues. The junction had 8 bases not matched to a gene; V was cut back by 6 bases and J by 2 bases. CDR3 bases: TGCAGCGTCCCCGGGACTAGCGGGCGGGCCTACGAGCAGTACTTC. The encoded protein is CSVPGTSGRAYEQYF.

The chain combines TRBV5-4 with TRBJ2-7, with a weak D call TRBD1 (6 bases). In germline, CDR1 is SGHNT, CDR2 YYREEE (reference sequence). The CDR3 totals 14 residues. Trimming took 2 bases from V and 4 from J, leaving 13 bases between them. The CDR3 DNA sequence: TGTGCCAGCAGCTTTTCCCAGGGGTCGTACGAGCAGTACTTC. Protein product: CASSFSQGSYEQYF.

The DNA of the CDR3 is TGTGCCAGCAGCTTAATCGATAATTCACCCCTCCACTTT. Protein product: CASSLIDNSPLHF. This chain uses TRBV7-9 with TRBJ1-6; D gene ambiguous. Germline CDR1 is SEHNR and CDR2 is FQNEAQ (reference sequence). The CDR3 spans 13 residues. Trimming took 2 bases from V and 5 from J, leaving 4 bases between them.

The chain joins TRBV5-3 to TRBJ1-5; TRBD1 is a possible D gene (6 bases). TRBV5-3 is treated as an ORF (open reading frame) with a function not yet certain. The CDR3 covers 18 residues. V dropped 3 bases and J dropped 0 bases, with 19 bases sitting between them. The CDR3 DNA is TGTGCCAGAAGCTCCGAGACAGGAGTTAAGAGTAGCAATCAGCCCCAGCATTTT. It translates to CARSSETGVKSSNQPQHF.

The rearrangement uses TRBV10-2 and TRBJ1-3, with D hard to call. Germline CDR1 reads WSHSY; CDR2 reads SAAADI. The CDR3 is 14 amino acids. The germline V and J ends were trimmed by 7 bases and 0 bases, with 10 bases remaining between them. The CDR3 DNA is TGCGCCAGCAAGAGCGTCAGCTCTGGAAACACCATATATTTT. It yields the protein CASKSVSSGNTIYF.

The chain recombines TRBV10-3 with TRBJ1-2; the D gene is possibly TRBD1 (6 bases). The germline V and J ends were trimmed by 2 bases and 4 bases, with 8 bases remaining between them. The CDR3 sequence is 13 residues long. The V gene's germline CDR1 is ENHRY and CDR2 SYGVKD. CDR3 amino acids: CAISEGQSYGYTF. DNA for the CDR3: TGTGCCATCAGTGAGGGACAGAGCTATGGCTACACCTTC.

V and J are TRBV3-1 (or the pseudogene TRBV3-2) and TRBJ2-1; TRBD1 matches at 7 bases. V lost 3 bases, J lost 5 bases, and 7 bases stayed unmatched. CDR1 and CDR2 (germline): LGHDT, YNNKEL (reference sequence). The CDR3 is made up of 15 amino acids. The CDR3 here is CASSQYSTGNNEQFF. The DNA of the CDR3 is TGTGCCAGCAGCCAGTATTCGACAGGGAACAATGAGCAGTTCTTC.

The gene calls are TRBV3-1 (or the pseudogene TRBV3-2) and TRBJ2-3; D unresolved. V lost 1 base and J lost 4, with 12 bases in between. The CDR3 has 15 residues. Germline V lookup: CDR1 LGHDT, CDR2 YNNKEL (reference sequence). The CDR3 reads CASSQGVPEADTQYF. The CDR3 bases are TGTGCCAGCAGCCAAGGAGTCCCCGAAGCAGATACGCAGTATTTT.